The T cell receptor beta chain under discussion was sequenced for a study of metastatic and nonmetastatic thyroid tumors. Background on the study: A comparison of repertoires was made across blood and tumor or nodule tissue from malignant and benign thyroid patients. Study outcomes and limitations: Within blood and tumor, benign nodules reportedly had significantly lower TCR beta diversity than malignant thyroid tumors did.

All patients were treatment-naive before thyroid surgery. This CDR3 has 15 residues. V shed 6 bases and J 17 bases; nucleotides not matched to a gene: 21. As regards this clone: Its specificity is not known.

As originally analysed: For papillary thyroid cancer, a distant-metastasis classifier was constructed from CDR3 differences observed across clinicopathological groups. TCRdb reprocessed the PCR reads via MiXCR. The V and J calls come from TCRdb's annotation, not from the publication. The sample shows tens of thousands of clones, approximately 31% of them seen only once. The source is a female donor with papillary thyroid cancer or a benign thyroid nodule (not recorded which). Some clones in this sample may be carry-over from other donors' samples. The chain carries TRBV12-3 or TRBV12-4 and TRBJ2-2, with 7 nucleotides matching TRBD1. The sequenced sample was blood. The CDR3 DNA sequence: TGTGCCAGCAGGTCCCAGACAGGGTTAGACTGGGATCTTTTTTTT. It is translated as CASRSQTGLDWDLFF.